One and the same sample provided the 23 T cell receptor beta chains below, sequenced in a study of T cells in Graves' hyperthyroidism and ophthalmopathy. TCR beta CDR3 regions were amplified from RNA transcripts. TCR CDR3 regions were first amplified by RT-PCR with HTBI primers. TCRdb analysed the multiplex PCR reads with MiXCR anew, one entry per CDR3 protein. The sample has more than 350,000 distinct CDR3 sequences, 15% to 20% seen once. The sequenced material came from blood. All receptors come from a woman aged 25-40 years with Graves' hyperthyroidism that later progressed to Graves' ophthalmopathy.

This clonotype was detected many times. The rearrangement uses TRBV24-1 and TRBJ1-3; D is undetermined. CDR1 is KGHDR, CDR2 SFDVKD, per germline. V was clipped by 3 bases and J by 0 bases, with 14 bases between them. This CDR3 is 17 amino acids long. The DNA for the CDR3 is TGTGCCACCAGTGATCCCGAGGGTTCTAACTCTGGAAACACCATATATTTT. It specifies CATSDPEGSNSGNTIYF.

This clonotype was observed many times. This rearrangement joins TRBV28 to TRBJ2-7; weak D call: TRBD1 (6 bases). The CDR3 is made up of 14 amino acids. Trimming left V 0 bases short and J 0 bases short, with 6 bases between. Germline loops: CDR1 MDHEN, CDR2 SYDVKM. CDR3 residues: CASSLWDSSYEQYF. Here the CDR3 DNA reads TGTGCCAGCAGTTTATGGGACAGCTCCTACGAGCAGTACTTC.

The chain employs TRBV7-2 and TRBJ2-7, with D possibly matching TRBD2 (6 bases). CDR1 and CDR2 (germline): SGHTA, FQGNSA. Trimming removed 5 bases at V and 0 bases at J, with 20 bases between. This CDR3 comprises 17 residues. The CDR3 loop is CASSQLQGGTGSYEQYF. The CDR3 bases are TGTGCCAGCAGCCAACTCCAGGGAGGAACCGGCTCCTACGAGCAGTACTTC.

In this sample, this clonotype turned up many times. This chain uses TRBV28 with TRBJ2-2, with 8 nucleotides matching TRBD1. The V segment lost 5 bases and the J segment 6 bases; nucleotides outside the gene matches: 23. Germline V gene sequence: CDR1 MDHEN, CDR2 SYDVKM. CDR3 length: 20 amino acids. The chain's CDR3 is CASSPYGQGPFERKAGELFF. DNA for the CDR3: TGTGCCAGCAGTCCATACGGACAGGGTCCCTTTGAACGGAAGGCCGGGGAGCTGTTTTTT.

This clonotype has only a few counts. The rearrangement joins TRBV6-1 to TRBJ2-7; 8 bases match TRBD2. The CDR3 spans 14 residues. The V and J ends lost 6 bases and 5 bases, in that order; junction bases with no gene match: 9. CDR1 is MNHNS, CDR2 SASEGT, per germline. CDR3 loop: CASSDSGSLDEQYF. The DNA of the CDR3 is TGTGCCAGCAGCGACAGCGGGAGTCTCGACGAGCAGTACTTC.

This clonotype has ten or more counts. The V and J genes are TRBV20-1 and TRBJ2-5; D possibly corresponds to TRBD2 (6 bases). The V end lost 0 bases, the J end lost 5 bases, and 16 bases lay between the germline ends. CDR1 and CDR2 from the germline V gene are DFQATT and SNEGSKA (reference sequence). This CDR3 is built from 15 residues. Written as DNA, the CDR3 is TGCAGTGCTAGAGATCGCAGCAGGAGCGGGGAGACCCAGTACTTC. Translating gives CSARDRSRSGETQYF.

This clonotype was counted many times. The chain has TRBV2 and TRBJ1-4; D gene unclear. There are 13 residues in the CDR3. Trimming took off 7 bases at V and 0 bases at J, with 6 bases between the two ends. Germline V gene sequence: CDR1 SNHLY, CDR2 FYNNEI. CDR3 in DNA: TGTGCCAGCACGCGAACAACTAATGAAAAACTGTTTTTT. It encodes CASTRTTNEKLFF.

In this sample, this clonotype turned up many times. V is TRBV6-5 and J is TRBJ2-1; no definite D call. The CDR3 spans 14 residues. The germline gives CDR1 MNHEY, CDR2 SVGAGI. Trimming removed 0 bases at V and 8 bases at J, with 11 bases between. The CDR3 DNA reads TGTGCCAGCAGTTACTCGACGGCTCGATATGAGCAGTTCTTC. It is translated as CASSYSTARYEQFF.

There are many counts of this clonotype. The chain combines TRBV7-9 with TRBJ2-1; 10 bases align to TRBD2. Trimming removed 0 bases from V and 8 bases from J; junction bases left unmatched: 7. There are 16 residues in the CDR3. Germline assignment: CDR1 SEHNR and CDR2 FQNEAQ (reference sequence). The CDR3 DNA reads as TGTGCCAGCAGCTTAGCGTGGGCTAGCGGGAGCGATGAGCAGTTCTTC. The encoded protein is CASSLAWASGSDEQFF.

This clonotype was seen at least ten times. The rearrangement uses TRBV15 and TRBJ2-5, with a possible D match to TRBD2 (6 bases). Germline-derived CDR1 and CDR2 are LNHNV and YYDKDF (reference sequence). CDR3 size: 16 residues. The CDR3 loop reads CASRGGGQETQETQYF. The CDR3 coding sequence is TGTGCATCGAGGGGAGGTGGGCAGGAGACGCAAGAGACCCAGTACTTC.

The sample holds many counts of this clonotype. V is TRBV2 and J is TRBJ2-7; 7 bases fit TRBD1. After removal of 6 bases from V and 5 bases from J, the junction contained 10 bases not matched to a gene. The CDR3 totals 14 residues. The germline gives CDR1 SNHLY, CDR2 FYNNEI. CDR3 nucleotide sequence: TGTGCCAGCAGGAGGGAGACAGGGCCCAACGAGCAGTACTTC. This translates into CASRRETGPNEQYF.

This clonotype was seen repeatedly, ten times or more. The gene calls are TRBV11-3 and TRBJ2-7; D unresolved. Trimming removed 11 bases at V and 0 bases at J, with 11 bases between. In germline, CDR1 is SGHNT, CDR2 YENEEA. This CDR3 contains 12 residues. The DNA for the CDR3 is TGTGCCGTGGGAACTGACTCCTACGAGCAGTACTTC. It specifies CAVGTDSYEQYF. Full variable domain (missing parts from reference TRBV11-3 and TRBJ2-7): EAGVVQSPRYKIIEKKQPVAFWCNPISGHNTLYWYLQNLGQGPELLIRYENEEAVDDSQLPKDRFSAERLKGVDSTLKIQPAELGDSAVYLCAVGTDSYEQYFGPGTRLTVT.

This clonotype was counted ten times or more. CDR3 region: CASSLLAGVNQPQHF. As DNA, the CDR3 is TGTGCCAGCAGCTTACTGGCAGGGGTCAATCAGCCCCAGCATTTT. This rearrangement joins TRBV7-2 to TRBJ1-5; TRBD1 is a possible D gene (6 bases). CDR3 size: 15 residues. V lost 2 bases and J lost 3, with 11 bases in between. Germline lookup yields CDR1 SGHTA and CDR2 FQGNSA.

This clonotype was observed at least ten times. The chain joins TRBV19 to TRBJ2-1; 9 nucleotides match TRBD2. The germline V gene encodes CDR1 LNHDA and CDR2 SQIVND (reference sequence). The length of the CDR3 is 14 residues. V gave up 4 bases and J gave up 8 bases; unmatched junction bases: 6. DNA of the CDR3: TGTGCCAGTAGTAATAGCGGGAGAGGCTATGAGCAGTTCTTC. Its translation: CASSNSGRGYEQFF.

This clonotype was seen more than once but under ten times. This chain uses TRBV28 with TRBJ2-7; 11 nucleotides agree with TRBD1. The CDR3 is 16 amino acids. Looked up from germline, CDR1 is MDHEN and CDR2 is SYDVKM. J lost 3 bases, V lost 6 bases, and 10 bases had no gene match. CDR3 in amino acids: CASSTYTGTGGYEQYF. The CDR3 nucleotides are TGTGCCAGCAGCACTTACACCGGGACAGGGGGCTACGAGCAGTACTTC.

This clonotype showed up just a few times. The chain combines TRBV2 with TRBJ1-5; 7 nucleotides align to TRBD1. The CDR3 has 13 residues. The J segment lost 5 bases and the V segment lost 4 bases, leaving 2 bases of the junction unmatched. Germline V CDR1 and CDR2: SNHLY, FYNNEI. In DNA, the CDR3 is TGTGCCAGCAGTGGACAGGGAGATCAGCCCCAGCATTTT. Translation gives CASSGQGDQPQHF. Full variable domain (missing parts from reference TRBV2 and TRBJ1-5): EPEVTQTPSHQVTQMGQEVILRCVPISNHLYFYWYRQILGQKVEFLVSFYNNEISEKSEIFDDQFSVERPDGSNFTLKIRSTKLEDSAMYFCASSGQGDQPQHFGDGTRLSIL.

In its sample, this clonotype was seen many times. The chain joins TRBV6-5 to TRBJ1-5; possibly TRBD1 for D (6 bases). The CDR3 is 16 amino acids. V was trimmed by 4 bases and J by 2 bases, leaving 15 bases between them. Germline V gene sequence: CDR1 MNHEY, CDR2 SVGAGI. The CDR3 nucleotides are TGTGCCAGCAGTTCTCAAGGGGGGGGTGGCAATCAGCCCCAGCATTTT. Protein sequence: CASSSQGGGGNQPQHF.

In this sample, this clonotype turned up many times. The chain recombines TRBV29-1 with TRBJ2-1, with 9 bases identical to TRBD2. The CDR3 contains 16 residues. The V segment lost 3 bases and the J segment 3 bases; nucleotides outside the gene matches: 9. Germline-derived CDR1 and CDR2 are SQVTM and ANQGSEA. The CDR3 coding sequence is TGCAGCGTTGACGATTTTAGCGGGAGCGGCTACAATGAGCAGTTCTTC. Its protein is CSVDDFSGSGYNEQFF.

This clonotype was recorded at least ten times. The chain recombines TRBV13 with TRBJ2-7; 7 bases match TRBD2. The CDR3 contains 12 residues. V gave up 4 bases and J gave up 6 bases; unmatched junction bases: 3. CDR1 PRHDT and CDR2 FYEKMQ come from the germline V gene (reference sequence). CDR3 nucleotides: TGTGCCAGCAGCTATGGGAGGGCCGAGCAGTACTTC. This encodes CASSYGRAEQYF. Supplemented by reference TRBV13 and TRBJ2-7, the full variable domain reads AAGVIQSPRHLIKEKRETATLKCYPIPRHDTVYWYQQGPGQDPQFLISFYEKMQSDKGSIPDRFSAQQFSDYHSELNMSSLELGDSALYFCASSYGRAEQYFGPGTRLTVT.

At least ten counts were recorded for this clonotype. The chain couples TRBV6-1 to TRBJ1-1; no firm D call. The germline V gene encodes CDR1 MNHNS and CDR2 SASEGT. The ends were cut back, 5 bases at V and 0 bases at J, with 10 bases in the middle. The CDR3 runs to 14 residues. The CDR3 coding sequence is TGTGCCAGCAGTTCTGACACGATGAACACTGAAGCTTTCTTT. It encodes CASSSDTMNTEAFF.

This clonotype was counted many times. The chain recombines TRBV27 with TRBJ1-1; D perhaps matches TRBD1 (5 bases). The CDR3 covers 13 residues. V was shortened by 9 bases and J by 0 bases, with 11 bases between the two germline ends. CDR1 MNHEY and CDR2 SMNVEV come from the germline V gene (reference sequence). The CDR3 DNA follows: TGTGCCAGTAGAAGACAGATGAACACTGAAGCTTTCTTT. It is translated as CASRRQMNTEAFF.

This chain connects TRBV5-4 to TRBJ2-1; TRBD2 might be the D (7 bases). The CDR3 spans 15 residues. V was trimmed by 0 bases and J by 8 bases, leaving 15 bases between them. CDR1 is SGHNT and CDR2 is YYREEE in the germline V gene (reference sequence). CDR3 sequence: CASSLARGGLDEQFF. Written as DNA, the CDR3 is TGTGCCAGCAGCTTGGCTAGGGGGGGCTTGGATGAGCAGTTCTTC. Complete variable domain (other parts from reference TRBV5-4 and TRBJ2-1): ETGVTQSPTHLIKTRGQQVTLRCSSQSGHNTVSWYQQALGQGPQFIFQYYREEENGRGNFPPRFSGLQFPNYSSELNVNALELDDSALYLCASSLARGGLDEQFFGPGTRLTVL.

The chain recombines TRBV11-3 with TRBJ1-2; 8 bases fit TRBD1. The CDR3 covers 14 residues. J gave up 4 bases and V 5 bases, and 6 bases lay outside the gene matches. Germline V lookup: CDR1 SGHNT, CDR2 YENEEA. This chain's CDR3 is CASSPRTGIYGYTF. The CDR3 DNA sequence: TGTGCCAGCAGCCCCCGGACAGGGATCTATGGCTACACCTTC.